Only a few counts were recorded for the clone carrying this T cell receptor (beta chain). Antigen unknown. Original handling: ImmunoSEQ yielded junction-only sequences lacking quality scores, so filtering differed. Here immunoSEQ multiplex PCR was the method, and the copy in TCRdb shows in-frame clones only, minus some. V and J calls and clone size come straight from that table; D and trimming were deduced from the DNA. The top ten hold 10% to 15% of the sample, which has about 480,000 clones, around 74% seen once. This sample was included in a study of shared clonotypes between healthy human individuals. Study conclusions and caveats: The researchers took only blood, and tissue repertoires probably look different.

Germline V gene lookup returns CDR1 ENHRY and CDR2 SYGVKD. This CDR3 contains 14 residues. Between the trimmed V and J ends, which lost 3 bases and 1 base, there was a span of 9 bases. The chain carries TRBV10-3 and TRBJ1-1, with D uncertain. This TCR came from a woman in her thirties or forties in good health. Some clones in this sample may be carry-over from other donors' samples. Sequencing was performed on PBMCs. CDR3 DNA: TGTGCCATCAGTGACAGACGGAAGAACACTGAAGCTTTCTTT. Translated: CAISDRRKNTEAFF.